The sequence of this T cell receptor beta chain was determined in a study of blood T cell repertoires in COVID-19. The wider study: The United States, Italy and Spain supplied acute and convalescent COVID-19 samples.

The CDR3 extends over 14 amino acids. CDR1 and CDR2 from the germline V gene are ENHRY and SYGVKD. With 3 bases clipped from V and 4 bases from J, the junction kept 2 bases outside the gene matches. Seattle's cohort entered during active infection and was followed longitudinally. Sequenced by immunoSEQ multiplex PCR; TCRdb stores in-frame clones only, minus some. The data hold 390,000 or so clones, with roughly 90% observed a single time. The source material was peripheral blood. This sequence originates from a woman aged 25-40 years with COVID-19, enrolled during active disease. The rearrangement links TRBV10-3 to TRBJ2-7, with TRBD2 matching 11 bases. The CDR3 is CAISETSGGYEQYF. CDR3 nucleotide sequence: TGTGCCATCAGTGAAACTAGCGGGGGATACGAGCAGTACTTC.